The entry that follows covers one TCR beta chain sequence. Its target is unknown. Amplification used 60 Vbeta primers and 13 Jbeta primers. Clones were sequenced by immunoSEQ multiplex PCR, and TCRdb holds only the in-frame ones, with some missing. The sample shows 65,000 to 85,000 clones, 78% of them seen only once. This entry comes from a study of cytomegalovirus exposure and HLA in healthy donors. Study conclusions and caveats: Across HLA loci, a later analysis found differing TCR association rates, with DRB1 most and HLA-C fewest.

Germline loops: CDR1 MNHEY, CDR2 SMNVEV (reference sequence). Trimming shortened V by 5 bases and J by 1 base, and 13 bases separated the two germline ends. The length of the CDR3 is 15 residues. The gene calls are TRBV27 and TRBJ2-3; D is possibly TRBD1 (6 bases). The clonotype was recovered from a woman aged 40 to 55 in good health and CMV-seropositive. Material for sequencing was PBMCs. The CDR3 DNA sequence: TGTGCCAGCAGTCCTTGGACAGAAGGCACAGATACGCAGTATTTT. This gives the protein CASSPWTEGTDTQYF.